Listed here are 14 T cell receptor beta chains from one sample, sequenced in a study of cytomegalovirus exposure and HLA in healthy donors. PCR involved 60 Vbeta and 13 Jbeta primers. Profiling relied on immunoSEQ multiplex PCR, and the TCRdb table lists in-frame clones only, not all of them. The table includes about 150,000 clones, about four fifths detected once. Sequencing used PBMCs. All receptors derive from a woman in her thirties or forties in good health and CMV-seronegative.

This clone showed up just once. The rearrangement links TRBV7-2 to TRBJ2-7, with D tentatively TRBD2 (7 bases). Trimming cost V 2 bases and J 7 bases, with 15 bases left between them. Germline V gives CDR1 SGHTA, CDR2 FQGNSA. The CDR3 has 14 amino acids. CDR3 bases: TGTGCCAGCAGCTTAAGCCGGGGGGCCGGAGAGCAGTACTTC. This codes for CASSLSRGAGEQYF.

The chain links TRBV7-9 to TRBJ1-2; no clear D gene. Between the trimmed V and J ends, which lost 1 base and 0 bases, there was a span of 12 bases. From germline, CDR1 is SEHNR and CDR2 FQNEAQ (reference sequence). This CDR3 spans 16 amino acids. CDR3 region: CASSLDDTYANYGYTF. DNA of the CDR3: TGTGCCAGCAGCTTAGACGACACCTACGCTAACTATGGCTACACCTTC. Filled out from reference TRBV7-9 and TRBJ1-2, the complete variable domain reads DTGVSQNPRHKITKRGQNVTFRCDPISEHNRLYWYRQTLGQGPEFLTYFQNEAQLEKSRLLSDRFSAERPKGSFSTLEIQRTEQGDSAMYLCASSLDDTYANYGYTFGSGTRLTVV.

In its sample, this clone was seen a few times. V gene TRBV19 combines with J gene TRBJ1-5; 8 bases align to TRBD1. This CDR3 is 14 amino acids long. CDR1 is LNHDA, CDR2 SQIVND, per germline (reference sequence). The junction had 5 bases not matched to a gene; V was cut back by 9 bases and J by 1 base. CDR3 amino acids: CASTTGGSNQPQHF. In DNA form, the CDR3 reads TGTGCCAGCACTACAGGGGGAAGCAATCAGCCCCAGCATTTT.

Here the CDR3 reads CASSQDGVGQGSGEAFF. The DNA of the CDR3 is TGCGCCAGCAGCCAAGACGGTGTGGGACAGGGGTCAGGTGAAGCTTTCTTT. The gene calls are TRBV4-1 and TRBJ1-1; the match to TRBD1 covers 10 bases. CDR1 MGHRA and CDR2 YSYEKL come from the germline V gene. Trimming took 0 bases from V and 7 from J; bases not matched to a gene: 11. CDR3 size: 17 residues.

The V call is TRBV4-1, the J call TRBJ2-3; 10 nucleotides match TRBD2. The CDR3 is 14 amino acids. V trimming: 3 bases; J trimming: 6 bases; junction bases outside the gene matches: 3. Germline CDR1 is MGHRA and CDR2 is YSYEKL. CDR3 nucleotide sequence: TGCGCCAGCAGCCATCCGGGACTAGCGGATACGCAGTATTTT. It specifies CASSHPGLADTQYF.

The chain links TRBV10-3 to TRBJ1-5, with a tentative D call TRBD1 (5 bases). V lost 2 bases to trimming and J lost 11 bases, with 16 bases between them. Germline values: CDR1 ENHRY, CDR2 SYGVKD. This CDR3 spans 14 amino acids. The CDR3 DNA is TGTGCCATCAGTGAGGGGGGGGATTTGGGGACCCAGCATTTT. Amino acids: CAISEGGDLGTQHF.

V and J are TRBV6-6 and TRBJ2-7; TRBD2 matches 10 bases. The germline gives CDR1 MNHNY, CDR2 SVGAGI (reference sequence). Unmatched junction bases numbered 3, after V lost 2 bases and J lost 5 bases. There are 14 residues in the CDR3. DNA of the CDR3: TGTGCCAGCAGTTACCCAGCGGGGGGGGACGAGCAGTACTTC. It codes for CASSYPAGGDEQYF.

The sample holds a few counts of this clone. The chain is built from TRBV18 and TRBJ2-3; a weak D match, TRBD1 (5 bases). In germline, CDR1 is KGHSH, CDR2 LQKENI. The CDR3 covers 13 residues. Trimming shortened V by 2 bases and J by 4 bases, and 7 bases separated the two germline ends. CDR3 loop: CASSPGASDTQYF. The CDR3, as DNA: TGTGCCAGCTCACCAGGGGCCTCAGATACGCAGTATTTT.

V and J are TRBV30 and TRBJ1-1, with a weak D call TRBD1 (5 bases). V lost 3 bases to trimming and J lost 3 bases, with 11 bases between them. This CDR3 comprises 13 residues. The germline V gene has CDR1 GTSNPN and CDR2 SVGIG (reference sequence). For the CDR3, the DNA is TGTGCCTGGAGCAGGGCAAGTGACACTGAAGCTTTCTTT. This translates into CAWSRASDTEAFF.

The CDR3 DNA follows: TGTGCCAGCAGTGCTCGCGACAGGACCCAGTACTTC. As protein: CASSARDRTQYF. The chain couples TRBV2 to TRBJ2-5; D might be TRBD1 (5 bases). The CDR3 consists of 12 residues. Trimming left V 4 bases short and J 7 bases short, with 10 bases between. The germline gives CDR1 SNHLY, CDR2 FYNNEI.

This chain links TRBV7-9 with TRBJ2-7; perhaps TRBD1 as D (6 bases). The germline V gene has CDR1 SEHNR and CDR2 FQNEAQ (reference sequence). Trimming stripped 5 bases from V and 2 bases from J, with 13 bases between. This CDR3 contains 14 residues. The CDR3: CASSDNRAAYEQYF. The CDR3 nucleotides read TGTGCCAGCAGCGACAACAGGGCCGCCTACGAGCAGTACTTC.

This sequence joins TRBV19 and TRBJ1-1, with unresolved D. The CDR3 has 16 amino acids. Trimming pared 8 bases from V and 0 bases from J, leaving 19 bases between. Germline CDR1 reads LNHDA; CDR2 reads SQIVND (reference sequence). This CDR3 reads CASHSRSGSMNTEAFF. In DNA form, the CDR3 reads TGTGCCAGTCATTCGCGGAGCGGCTCCATGAACACTGAAGCTTTCTTT.

The chain employs TRBV25-1 and TRBJ2-5, with 9 bases aligning to TRBD1. Germline V gene lookup returns CDR1 MGHDK and CDR2 SYGVNS. There are 15 residues in the CDR3. The trim removed 3 bases at V and 3 bases at J, leaving 5 bases unmatched. The CDR3 region has the DNA TGTGCCAGCAGTGAGCATACAGGGGGCAAAGAGACCCAGTACTTC. Its protein product is CASSEHTGGKETQYF.

The sample holds one count of this clone. V usage is TRBV14 and J usage is TRBJ2-7; tentatively, D is TRBD1 (6 bases). Germline-derived CDR1 and CDR2 are SGHDN and FVKESK. The V end lost 3 bases, the J end lost 2 bases, and 14 bases lay between the germline ends. The CDR3 spans 15 residues. The CDR3 reads CASSQLVTGPYEQYF. The CDR3 DNA sequence: TGTGCCAGCAGCCAGCTTGTAACAGGGCCCTACGAGCAGTACTTC.